This is a list of T cell receptor beta chains from one sample in a study of patients and donors after allogeneic stem cell transplantation. TCRdb called the RT-PCR reads again in MiXCR, with one record for every CDR3 protein. The table shows about 200,000 distinct CDR3 sequences, with less than 50% occurring only once. Specimen: blood, either unsorted or a sorted T cell fraction (not recorded which). Receptor source: a human donor who was either an allogeneic HSCT recipient or a stem cell or donor lymphocyte infusion donor (not recorded which). It is not recorded whose cells these are; they may come from a transplant donor. CDR3s include the opening cysteine and the closing phenylalanine or tryptophan. The order of the fields is J gene, D gene, V gene, clone size, CDR3 protein, CDR3 DNA. The D gene is left open where the match is weak. For some rows the clone size is stated as once, few or many, or as a class when expanded; others skip it.

TRBJ1-4 | - | TRBV5-1 | - | CASSGAIGEKLFF | TGCGCCAGCTCGGGGGCTATTGGTGAAAAACTGTTTTTT
TRBJ2-1 | TRBD2 | TRBV5-1 | few | CASSLEASGGTYNEQFF | TGCGCCAGCAGCTTGGAGGCTAGCGGGGGGACCTACAATGAGCAGTTCTTC
TRBJ1-2 | TRBD1 | TRBV29-1 | few | CSVEGTVYGYTF | TGCAGCGTTGAGGGGACAGTTTATGGCTACACCTTC
TRBJ1-5 | - | TRBV11-2 | few | CASSFSEGSNQPQHF | TGTGCCAGCAGCTTTTCGGAAGGTAGCAATCAGCCCCAGCATTTT
TRBJ2-2 | - | TRBV7-9 | - | CASSPLFTVLGTGELFF | TGTGCCAGCAGCCCCCTTTTTACGGTTCTTGGCACCGGGGAGCTGTTTTTT
TRBJ1-2 | - | TRBV15 | - | CATSTRGGGYGYTF | TGTGCCACCAGCACTCGGGGAGGGGGTTATGGCTACACCTTC
TRBJ1-6 | TRBD1 | TRBV5-1 | few | CASSVRDSSSPLHF | TGCGCCAGCAGCGTCCGGGACAGTTCGTCACCCCTCCACTTT
TRBJ2-1 | - | TRBV15 | - | CATSRPWRGLSSYNEQFF | TGTGCCACCAGCAGACCATGGAGGGGCTTAAGCTCCTACAATGAGCAGTTCTTC
TRBJ2-1 | TRBD2 | TRBV5-1 | - | CASRTGLDNEQFF | TGCGCCAGCCGCACGGGACTAGACAATGAGCAGTTCTTC
TRBJ2-3 | - | TRBV6-5 | once | CASSRTRGVNTDPQYF | TGTGCCAGCAGTCGAACTAGGGGGGTTAACACAGATCCGCAGTATTTT
TRBJ1-2 | - | TRBV7-2 | - | CASSPGPPGYGYTF | TGTGCCAGCAGCCCCGGGCCCCCGGGCTATGGCTACACCTTC
TRBJ1-1 | - | TRBV12-3/TRBV12-4 | - | CASSLSWGAEAFF | TGTGCCAGCAGTTTAAGTTGGGGGGCGGAAGCTTTCTTT
TRBJ1-2 | - | TRBV12-3/TRBV12-4 | few | CASSFAGSLPRGYTF | TGTGCCAGCAGTTTTGCAGGGTCCCTACCTAGGGGCTACACCTTC
TRBJ1-1 | - | TRBV20-1 | few | CSASQVRRAFF | TGCAGTGCTTCTCAGGTCAGGAGGGCTTTCTTT
TRBJ1-1 | - | TRBV12-3/TRBV12-4 | many | CASRRGEEYGTEAFF | TGTGCCAGCAGGAGGGGCGAGGAGTACGGCACTGAAGCTTTCTTT
TRBJ1-2 | - | TRBV5-1 | - | CASSSPPGYGYTF | TGCGCCAGCAGCTCCCCTCCAGGGTATGGCTACACCTTC
TRBJ1-4 | - | TRBV10-3 | - | CAIRGSAGGEKLFF | TGTGCCATCCGAGGGTCCGCGGGGGGCGAAAAACTGTTTTTT
TRBJ2-7 | - | TRBV6-5 | - | CASQGRISYEQYF | TGTGCCAGTCAGGGACGGATCTCCTACGAGCAGTACTTC
TRBJ1-5 | - | TRBV24-1 | many | CATSEAGFQPQHF | TGTGCCACCAGTGAGGCAGGGTTTCAGCCCCAGCATTTT
TRBJ2-7 | TRBD1 | TRBV20-1 | - | CSAQTGNDYEQYF | TGCAGTGCGCAGACAGGGAACGACTACGAGCAGTACTTC
TRBJ1-1 | - | TRBV9 | few | CASSLTPVQGAFF | TGTGCCAGCAGTCTTACCCCGGTTCAGGGAGCTTTCTTT
TRBJ1-2 | - | TRBV5-1 | - | CASSLVGGSPSPYTF | TGCGCCAGCAGCTTGGTGGGGGGCAGCCCCTCGCCCTACACCTTC
TRBJ1-1 | - | TRBV6-1 | few | CASLETGRSEAFF | TGTGCCAGCTTAGAGACAGGACGCTCTGAAGCTTTCTTT
TRBJ2-1 | TRBD1 | TRBV5-1 | - | CASSLVTGDRNEQFF | TGCGCCAGCAGCTTGGTAACAGGGGATCGCAATGAGCAGTTCTTC
TRBJ2-3 | TRBD1 | TRBV7-8 | - | CASRNRDRASSTDTQYF | TGTGCCAGCAGGAACCGGGACAGGGCATCTAGCACAGATACGCAGTATTTT
TRBJ1-3 | - | TRBV7-9 | - | CASSPPLDTIYF | TGTGCCAGCAGCCCGCCGCTCGACACCATATATTTT
TRBJ1-1 | - | TRBV5-4 | few | CASSLAGGNTEAFF | TGTGCCAGCAGCTTGGCCGGAGGGAACACTGAAGCTTTCTTT
TRBJ1-5 | - | TRBV12-3/TRBV12-4 | few | CASSLGQGKSNQPQHF | TGTGCCAGCAGTTTGGGGCAGGGCAAAAGCAATCAGCCCCAGCATTTT
TRBJ1-6 | - | TRBV7-2 | few | CASSPSYYNSPLHF | TGTGCCAGCAGCCCCAGTTATTATAATTCACCCCTCCACTTT
TRBJ1-1 | - | TRBV5-1 | few | CASSLQAMNTEAFF | TGCGCCAGCAGCTTGCAAGCCATGAACACTGAAGCTTTCTTT
TRBJ2-3 | - | TRBV5-1 | - | CASSLVVSTDTQYF | TGCGCCAGCAGCTTGGTGGTGAGCACAGATACGCAGTATTTT
TRBJ2-1 | - | TRBV11-2 | - | CASSLIVTRPGQYYNEQFF | TGTGCCAGCAGCTTAATTGTGACTAGACCGGGACAGTACTACAATGAGCAGTTCTTC
TRBJ2-1 | - | TRBV18 | - | CASSAGVNEQFF | TGTGCCAGCTCGGCAGGGGTCAATGAGCAGTTCTTC
TRBJ1-1 | - | TRBV27 | many | CASSFRQNTEAFF | TGTGCCAGCAGTTTCCGTCAGAACACTGAAGCTTTCTTT
TRBJ1-2 | - | TRBV7-2 | few | CASSLDIWGYTF | TGTGCCAGCAGCTTAGACATTTGGGGCTACACCTTC
TRBJ1-2 | - | TRBV7-9 | few | CASSATGSIIYGYTF | TGTGCCAGCAGTGCGACAGGTTCCATAATCTATGGCTACACCTTC
TRBJ1-1 | - | TRBV3-1 | few | CASSHHLVSLRDTEAFF | TGTGCCAGCAGCCACCACCTTGTATCTCTTAGGGACACTGAAGCTTTCTTT
TRBJ1-1 | TRBD1 | TRBV4-2 | - | CASSKLIMGQGNTEAFF | TGTGCCAGCAGCAAACTAATCATGGGACAGGGGAACACTGAAGCTTTCTTT
TRBJ1-2 | - | TRBV5-1 | few | CASSAGQYYGYTF | TGCGCCAGCAGCGCCGGACAGTACTATGGCTACACCTTC
TRBJ1-4 | - | TRBV5-1 | - | CASSFYGKSEEKLFF | TGCGCCAGCAGCTTCTATGGGAAGTCCGAAGAAAAACTGTTTTTT
TRBJ1-3 | - | TRBV29-1 | few | CSVGGGNTIYF | TGCAGCGTTGGGGGTGGAAACACCATATATTTT
TRBJ2-5 | - | TRBV5-1 | - | CASSLGSAWETQYF | TGCGCCAGCAGCCTCGGTTCTGCGTGGGAGACCCAGTACTTC
TRBJ2-5 | - | TRBV6-2/TRBV6-3 | - | CASSSPGLSAF | TGTGCCAGCAGTAGCCCGGGGCTATCGGCCTTC
TRBJ2-5 | TRBD1 | TRBV4-3 | - | CASSQGQGLGETQYF | TGCGCCAGCAGCCAAGGACAGGGGCTGGGAGAGACCCAGTACTTC
TRBJ1-1 | - | TRBV7-3 | - | CASSLTQDTEAFF | TGTGCCAGCAGCTTAACACAAGACACTGAAGCTTTCTTT
TRBJ1-1 | TRBD1 | TRBV20-1 | - | CSASGGSITEAFF | TGCAGTGCCTCAGGGGGAAGTATCACTGAAGCTTTCTTT
TRBJ1-5 | - | TRBV29-1 | - | CSVGVGDNQPQHF | TGCAGCGTTGGTGTGGGAGACAATCAGCCCCAGCATTTT
TRBJ2-1 | - | TRBV12-3/TRBV12-4 | - | CASSQDGEQFF | TGTGCCAGCAGTCAGGATGGTGAGCAGTTCTTC
TRBJ2-7 | - | TRBV29-1 | - | CSVVGDSLRIPYEQYF | TGCAGCGTTGTCGGAGACTCCCTTCGCATACCCTACGAGCAGTACTTC
TRBJ1-6 | TRBD1 | TRBV9 | few | CASSGQGSSYNSPLHF | TGTGCCAGCAGCGGACAGGGGAGCTCCTATAATTCACCCCTCCACTTT
TRBJ1-1 | - | TRBV20-1 | few | CSARPSRNTEAFF | TGCAGTGCTAGACCCTCTCGGAACACTGAAGCTTTCTTT
TRBJ2-5 | - | TRBV28 | few | CASSFGGQQETQYF | TGTGCCAGCAGTTTTGGAGGGCAGCAAGAGACCCAGTACTTC
TRBJ1-1 | - | TRBV12-3/TRBV12-4 | - | CASKGGTEAFF | TGTGCCAGCAAGGGGGGCACTGAAGCTTTCTTT